The 23 T cell receptor beta chains presented below share a single source sample, sequenced in a study of blood T cell repertoires in COVID-19 (dated by TCRdb to 2018 to 2020). To prepare the library, the immunoSEQ multiplex PCR assay was applied. Not all clones reach the TCRdb copy of this immuneACCESS table, which keeps in-frame sequences only. Checked studies attribute under half of the gap to unresolved V genes and leave the rest unexplained. The sample contains roughly 230,000 clones, 90% of them found a single time. The top ten clonotypes cover 2.1% of the sample. Source material: peripheral blood. Receptors originate from a woman aged 60-75 years with COVID-19, enrolled during active disease.

The genes are TRBV5-1 and TRBJ2-1, with D possibly TRBD2 on 6 matching bases. The germline V gene has CDR1 SGHRS and CDR2 YFSETQ. Trimming shortened V by 4 bases and J by 6 bases, and 17 bases separated the two germline ends. The CDR3 spans 15 residues. In nucleotides, the CDR3 is TGCGCCAGCAGCCGGACGGGAGTCCTACCCAATGAGCAGTTCTTC. Translating it yields CASSRTGVLPNEQFF.

This sequence joins TRBV7-3 and TRBJ1-2; 7 bases line up with TRBD1. The germline CDR1 and CDR2 sequences are SGHTA and FQGTGA. This CDR3 spans 15 amino acids. V shed 5 bases and J 2 bases; nucleotides not matched to a gene: 8. The CDR3 is CASSPQGPGNYGYTF. CDR3 nucleotides: TGTGCCAGCAGCCCACAGGGGCCTGGGAACTATGGCTACACCTTC.

The CDR3 region is CASSLTVYSPLHF. CDR3 nucleotides: TGTGCCAGCAGTTTGACAGTTTACTCACCCCTCCACTTT. The V and J genes are TRBV12-3 or TRBV12-4 and TRBJ1-6; D might be TRBD1 (5 bases). Trimming took 3 bases from V and 10 from J, leaving 10 bases between them. The CDR3 is made up of 13 amino acids.

The chain combines TRBV5-4 with TRBJ1-1, with TRBD1 matching 8 bases. This CDR3 has 14 residues. Unmatched junction bases numbered 7, after V lost 4 bases and J lost 5 bases. Germline CDR1 reads SGHNT; CDR2 reads YYREEE (reference sequence). CDR3 region: CASSPQGALTEAFF. As DNA, the CDR3 is TGTGCCAGCAGCCCGCAGGGGGCGCTGACTGAAGCTTTCTTT.

The rearrangement uses TRBV6-6 and TRBJ2-6; D remains unclear. Per the germline V gene, CDR1 is MNHNY and CDR2 is SVGAGI (reference sequence). The CDR3 contains 13 residues. The CDR3 DNA follows: TGTGCACTGGGCGTCTCTGGGGCCAACGTCCTGACTTTC. This codes for CALGVSGANVLTF.

This rearrangement joins TRBV30 to TRBJ2-2, with 9 nucleotides matching TRBD2. The CDR3 length is 16 residues. Trimming removed 0 bases from V and 4 bases from J; junction bases left unmatched: 6. Germline V gene lookup returns CDR1 GTSNPN and CDR2 SVGIG (reference sequence). The CDR3 spells CAWSVFAGGFTGELFF. CDR3 nucleotide sequence: TGTGCCTGGAGTGTATTTGCGGGGGGGTTCACCGGGGAGCTGTTTTTT.

In DNA, the CDR3 is TGTGCCAGCGGATTAACCAGGGGGATCACTGAAGCTTTCTTT. It translates to CASGLTRGITEAFF. J is TRBJ1-1 and V is TRBV27, with 7 nucleotides matching TRBD1. The germline V gene encodes CDR1 MNHEY and CDR2 SMNVEV (reference sequence). J was trimmed by 4 bases and V by 8 bases; bases with no gene match: 10. The CDR3 is 14 amino acids.

The J gene is TRBJ1-1, the V gene TRBV30; D gene uncertain. Between the trimmed V and J ends, which lost 5 bases and 0 bases, there was a span of 7 bases. The CDR3 runs to 12 residues. Looked up from germline, CDR1 is GTSNPN and CDR2 is SVGIG (reference sequence). CDR3 in amino acids: CAWDRLNTEAFF. The CDR3 region has the DNA TGTGCCTGGGATCGGTTGAACACTGAAGCTTTCTTT.

The J gene is TRBJ2-1, the V gene TRBV11-2; TRBD1 matches 7 bases. Trimming took 4 bases from V and 3 from J; bases not matched to a gene: 6. CDR3 length: 15 amino acids. Germline V gene data show CDR1 as SGHAT and CDR2 as FQNNGV. CDR3: CASSSFRDSYNEQFF. CDR3 DNA sequence: TGTGCCAGCAGCTCCTTCCGGGACAGCTACAATGAGCAGTTCTTC.

This clone has just one count. The chain has TRBV13 and TRBJ1-1; D not resolved. Germline V lookup: CDR1 PRHDT, CDR2 FYEKMQ (reference sequence). V was pared by 5 bases and J by 0 bases, with 13 bases between. The CDR3 covers 15 residues. The CDR3 DNA follows: TGTGCCAGCAGCCCCCGGTCGGCGGTGAACACTGAAGCTTTCTTT. Translating it yields CASSPRSAVNTEAFF. The whole variable domain, filled in from reference TRBV13 and TRBJ1-1, reads AAGVIQSPRHLIKEKRETATLKCYPIPRHDTVYWYQQGPGQDPQFLISFYEKMQSDKGSIPDRFSAQQFSDYHSELNMSSLELGDSALYFCASSPRSAVNTEAFFGQGTRLTVV.

V is TRBV27 and J is TRBJ1-2, with a tentative D call TRBD1 (5 bases). Germline CDR1 is MNHEY and CDR2 is SMNVEV (reference sequence). This CDR3 has 13 residues. The germline V and J ends were trimmed by 3 bases and 8 bases, with 13 bases remaining between them. The DNA for the CDR3 is TGTGCCAGCAGTTTCTTCACAGGCGACGGCTACACCTTC. Amino acids: CASSFFTGDGYTF.

The genes are TRBV11-2 and TRBJ2-7; 11 bases fit TRBD2. The germline CDR1 and CDR2 sequences are SGHAT and FQNNGV. CDR3 size: 15 residues. J gave up 5 bases and V 5 bases, and 8 bases lay outside the gene matches. CDR3 loop: CASSLLAGGPHEQYF. The CDR3 DNA reads as TGTGCCAGCAGCCTTTTAGCGGGGGGGCCTCACGAGCAGTACTTC.

The V and J genes are TRBV7-9 and TRBJ2-2; D unresolved. Germline-derived CDR1 and CDR2 are SEHNR and FQNEAQ (reference sequence). The CDR3 loop spans 14 amino acids. The V and J ends lost 1 base and 6 bases respectively, with 9 bases between them. The CDR3, as DNA: TGTGCCAGCAGCTTAGTAGTATCGGCCGGGGAGCTGTTTTTT. Protein sequence: CASSLVVSAGELFF. Complete variable domain (other parts from reference TRBV7-9 and TRBJ2-2): DTGVSQNPRHKITKRGQNVTFRCDPISEHNRLYWYRQTLGQGPEFLTYFQNEAQLEKSRLLSDRFSAERPKGSFSTLEIQRTEQGDSAMYLCASSLVVSAGELFFGEGSRLTVL.

This sequence joins TRBV19 and TRBJ1-3; D remains unclear. CDR1 and CDR2 from the germline V gene are LNHDA and SQIVND (reference sequence). This CDR3 comprises 13 residues. The germline V and J ends were trimmed by 4 bases and 4 bases, with 8 bases remaining between them. In nucleotides, the CDR3 is TGTGCCAGTAGTACTCAGGCCGGAAACACCATATATTTT. Translating gives CASSTQAGNTIYF.

The rearrangement links TRBV4-2 to TRBJ2-7, with 7 positions matching TRBD1. Germline assignment: CDR1 LGHNA and CDR2 YNFKEQ. The length of the CDR3 is 12 residues. Losses at the gene ends were 4 bases for V and 3 bases for J; bases not matched to a gene: 0. The DNA for the CDR3 is TGTGCCAGCAGCCCAGGGGGCTACGAGCAGTACTTC. Its protein product is CASSPGGYEQYF.

This sequence joins TRBV4-2 and TRBJ1-5; 9 bases fit TRBD1. The CDR3 extends over 15 amino acids. The trim removed 4 bases at V and 2 bases at J, leaving 3 bases unmatched. CDR1 is LGHNA, CDR2 YNFKEQ, per germline. CDR3 region: CASSPRTGGNQPQHF. The CDR3 DNA follows: TGTGCCAGCAGCCCGCGGACAGGGGGCAATCAGCCCCAGCATTTT.

This chain joins TRBV5-1 and TRBJ1-5; no clear D. The CDR3 sequence is 15 residues long. Germline CDR1 is SGHRS and CDR2 is YFSETQ. Trimming took 0 bases from V and 3 from J, leaving 10 bases between them. Written as DNA, the CDR3 is TGCGCCAGCAGCTTGGGGGAGGCCAACAATCAGCCCCAGCATTTT. Protein: CASSLGEANNQPQHF.

The genes are TRBV5-1 and TRBJ2-7; D possibly corresponds to TRBD2 (6 bases). The CDR3 consists of 16 residues. V gave up 0 bases and J gave up 2 bases, with 15 bases separating them. CDR1 and CDR2 (germline): SGHRS, YFSETQ. The CDR3 DNA reads as TGCGCCAGCAGCTTGGGGAGGGTAGTGTCGGCCTACGAGCAGTACTTC. Amino acids: CASSLGRVVSAYEQYF.

The rearrangement joins TRBV5-1 to TRBJ2-4; 13 nucleotides line up with TRBD2. CDR3 length: 17 amino acids. The junction had 9 bases not matched to a gene; V was cut back by 4 bases and J by 5 bases. Germline CDR1 and CDR2: SGHRS and YFSETQ. CDR3 coding DNA: TGCGCCAGCAGCGGGATAACTAGCGGGGGGGCGGAAAACATTCAGTACTTC. Its protein is CASSGITSGGAENIQYF.

The CDR3, as DNA: TGTGCCAGCAGTTACTCGAACAGGGTCTACGAGCAGTACTTC. This encodes CASSYSNRVYEQYF. The genes are TRBV6-5 and TRBJ2-7; D is perhaps TRBD1 (6 bases). Germline CDR1 MNHEY, CDR2 SVGAGI. V lost 0 bases, J lost 3 bases, and 9 bases lay in between. This CDR3 is 14 amino acids long.

V is TRBV6-5 and J is TRBJ2-5, with 13 bases lining up with TRBD2. This CDR3 has 16 residues. Trimming at V came to 4 bases and at J to 4 bases, leaving 6 bases not matched to a gene. Germline V gives CDR1 MNHEY, CDR2 SVGAGI. CDR3 region: CASSLGLAGARETQYF. CDR3 sequence (DNA): TGTGCCAGCAGTTTAGGACTAGCGGGGGCCCGAGAGACCCAGTACTTC.

This sequence joins TRBV4-3 and TRBJ2-1; D is undetermined. The CDR3 spans 13 residues. Trimming cost V 0 bases and J 9 bases, with 9 bases left between them. From germline, CDR1 is LGHNA and CDR2 YSLEER. The CDR3 DNA follows: TGCGCCAGCAGCCAAGATGTCAGTGGTGAGCAGTTCTTC. It is translated as CASSQDVSGEQFF.

This clone was counted a single time. This rearrangement joins TRBV7-2 to TRBJ2-5, with TRBD2 matching 9 bases. The CDR3 totals 15 residues. Looked up from germline, CDR1 is SGHTA and CDR2 is FQGNSA. V shed 2 bases, J shed 1 base, and the junction held 2 bases outside the gene matches. The DNA of the CDR3 is TGTGCCAGCAGCTTACCAGCGGGGGGCCAAGAGACCCAGTACTTC. Encoded protein: CASSLPAGGQETQYF.